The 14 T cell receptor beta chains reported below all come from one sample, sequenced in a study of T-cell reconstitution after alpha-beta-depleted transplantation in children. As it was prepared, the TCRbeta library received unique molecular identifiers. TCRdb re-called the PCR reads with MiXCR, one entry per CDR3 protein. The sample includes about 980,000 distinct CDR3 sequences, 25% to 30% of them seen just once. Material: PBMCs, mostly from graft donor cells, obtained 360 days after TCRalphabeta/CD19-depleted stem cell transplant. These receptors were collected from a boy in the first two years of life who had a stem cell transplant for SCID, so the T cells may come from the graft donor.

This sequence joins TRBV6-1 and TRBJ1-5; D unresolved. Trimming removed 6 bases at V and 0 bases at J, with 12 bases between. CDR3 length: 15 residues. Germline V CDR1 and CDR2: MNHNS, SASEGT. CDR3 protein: CASRGFGNSNQPQHF. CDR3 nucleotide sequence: TGTGCCAGCAGGGGATTTGGGAATAGCAATCAGCCCCAGCATTTT.

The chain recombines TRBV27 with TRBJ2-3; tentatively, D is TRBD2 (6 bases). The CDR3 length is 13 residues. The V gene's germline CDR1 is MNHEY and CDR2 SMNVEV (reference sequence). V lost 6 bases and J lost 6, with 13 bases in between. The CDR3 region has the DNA TGTGCCAGCAGGGGACTCCGTTCCGATACGCAGTATTTT. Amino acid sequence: CASRGLRSDTQYF.

CDR3 sequence: CASSPPTGSSYNEQFF. As DNA, the CDR3 is TGTGCCAGCTCACCACCGACTGGGAGCTCCTACAATGAGCAGTTCTTC. The chain combines TRBV18 with TRBJ2-1; D is possibly TRBD2 (5 bases). This CDR3 is 16 amino acids long. CDR1 is KGHSH and CDR2 is LQKENI in the germline V gene. Trimming took off 0 bases at V and 0 bases at J, with 9 bases between the two ends.

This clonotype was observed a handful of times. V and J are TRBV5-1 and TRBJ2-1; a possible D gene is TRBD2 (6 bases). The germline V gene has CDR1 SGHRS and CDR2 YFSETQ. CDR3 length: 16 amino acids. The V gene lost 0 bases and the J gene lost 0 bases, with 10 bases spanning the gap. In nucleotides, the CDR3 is TGCGCCAGCAGCTTGGTGGGGAGGAGCTCCTACAATGAGCAGTTCTTC. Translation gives CASSLVGRSSYNEQFF. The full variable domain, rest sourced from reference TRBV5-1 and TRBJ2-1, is KAGVTQTPRYLIKTRGQQVTLSCSPISGHRSVSWYQQTPGQGLQFLFEYFSETQRNKGNFPGRFSGRQFSNSRSEMNVSTLELGDSALYLCASSLVGRSSYNEQFFGPGTRLTVL.

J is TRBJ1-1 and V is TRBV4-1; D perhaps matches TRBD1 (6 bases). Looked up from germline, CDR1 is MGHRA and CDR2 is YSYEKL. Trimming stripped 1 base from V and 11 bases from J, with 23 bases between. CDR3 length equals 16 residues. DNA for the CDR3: TGCGCCAGCAGCCAAGTCCCTTGGGGGGGCTTAGCGCGGGCTTTCTTT. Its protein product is CASSQVPWGGLARAFF.

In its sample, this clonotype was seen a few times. The CDR3 nucleotides are TGCGCCAGCAGCTGGGGCACCCCCACAGATACGCAGTATTTT. Translating it yields CASSWGTPTDTQYF. The V and J genes are TRBV5-1 and TRBJ2-3; D may be TRBD1 (5 bases). Germline-derived CDR1 and CDR2 are SGHRS and YFSETQ. The germline V and J ends were trimmed by 3 bases and 2 bases, with 10 bases remaining between them. CDR3 length equals 14 residues.

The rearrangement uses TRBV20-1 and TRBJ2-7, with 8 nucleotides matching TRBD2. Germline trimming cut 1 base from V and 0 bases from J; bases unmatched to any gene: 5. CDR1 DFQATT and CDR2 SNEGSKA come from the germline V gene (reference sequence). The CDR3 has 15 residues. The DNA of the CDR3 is TGCAGTGCTAGAGGCCCACGGGGGGGCTCCTACGAGCAGTACTTC. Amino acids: CSARGPRGGSYEQYF.

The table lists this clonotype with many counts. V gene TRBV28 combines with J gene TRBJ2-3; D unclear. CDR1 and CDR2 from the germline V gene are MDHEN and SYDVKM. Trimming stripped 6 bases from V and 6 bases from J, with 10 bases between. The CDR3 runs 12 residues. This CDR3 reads CASSPLRDTQYF. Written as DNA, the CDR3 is TGTGCCAGCAGCCCACTTCGGGATACGCAGTATTTT.

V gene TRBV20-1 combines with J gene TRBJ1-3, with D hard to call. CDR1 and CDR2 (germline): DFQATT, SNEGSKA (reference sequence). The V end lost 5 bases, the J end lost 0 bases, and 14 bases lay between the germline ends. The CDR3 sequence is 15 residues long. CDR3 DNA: TGCAGTGCTCGCTCGAGGCTGCTCTCTGGAAACACCATATATTTT. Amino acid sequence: CSARSRLLSGNTIYF.

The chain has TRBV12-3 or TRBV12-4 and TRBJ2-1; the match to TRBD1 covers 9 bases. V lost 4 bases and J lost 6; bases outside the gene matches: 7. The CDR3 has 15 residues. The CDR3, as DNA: TGTGCCAGCAGTTCTACGGACAGGGGAGGCAATGAGCAGTTCTTC. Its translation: CASSSTDRGGNEQFF.

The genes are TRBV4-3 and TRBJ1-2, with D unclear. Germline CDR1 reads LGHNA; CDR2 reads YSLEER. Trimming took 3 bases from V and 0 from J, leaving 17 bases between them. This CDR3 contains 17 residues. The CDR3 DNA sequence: TGCGCCAGCAGCCAGTTGAGTGGGATAGGAGCTAACTATGGCTACACCTTC. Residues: CASSQLSGIGANYGYTF.

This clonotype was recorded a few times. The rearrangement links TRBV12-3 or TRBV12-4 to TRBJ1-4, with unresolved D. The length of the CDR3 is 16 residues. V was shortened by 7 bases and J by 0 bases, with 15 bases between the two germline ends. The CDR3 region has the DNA TGTGCCAGCAAGGAGCCGAAGACCTCAACTAATGAAAAACTGTTTTTT. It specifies CASKEPKTSTNEKLFF.

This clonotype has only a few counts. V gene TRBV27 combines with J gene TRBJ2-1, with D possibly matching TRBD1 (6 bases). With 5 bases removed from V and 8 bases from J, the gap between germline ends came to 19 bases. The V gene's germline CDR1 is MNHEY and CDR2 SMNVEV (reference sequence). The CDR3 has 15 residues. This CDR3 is CASSPPQGWGDEQFF. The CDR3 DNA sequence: TGTGCCAGCAGTCCCCCACAGGGCTGGGGCGATGAGCAGTTCTTC.

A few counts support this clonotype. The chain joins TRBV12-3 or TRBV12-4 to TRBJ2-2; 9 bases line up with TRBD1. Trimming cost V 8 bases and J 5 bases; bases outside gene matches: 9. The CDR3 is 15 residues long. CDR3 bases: TGTGCCAGCCCTACAGGGGGCGGGGGTACCGGGGAGCTGTTTTTT. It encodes CASPTGGGGTGELFF.